This record looks at one T cell receptor (beta chain) sequence and its context. Its antigen is not identified. This entry belongs to a study of OX40 agonist ivuxolimab in advanced cancers. Study as a whole: Patients enrolled in dose escalation were diagnosed with hepatocellular carcinoma, melanoma, renal cell or head and neck cancer.

Repertoires were generated with immunoSEQ multiplex PCR, while TCRdb's copy carries only in-frame clones and drops some. The data show just over 30,000 clones, with approximately 89% seen just once and more than 25% held by the top ten. Study-level results: Among the lowest levels of clonal expansion were found in partial responders at 0.1-3.0 mg/kg.

This CDR3 is 14 amino acids long. Unmatched junction bases numbered 8, after V lost 2 bases and J lost 8 bases. Germline CDR1 is SGHNT and CDR2 is YYREEE (reference sequence). The chain employs TRBV5-4 and TRBJ1-2, with 8 bases identical to TRBD1. This sequence was found in an adult with an advanced solid tumor such as melanoma, head and neck, liver or kidney cancer. The material was CD4+ or CD8+ T cells sorted from blood, obtained in a trial of the OX40 agonist ivuxolimab. The CDR3 protein is CASSFYQGARGYTF. CDR3 coding DNA: TGTGCCAGCAGCTTCTACCAGGGGGCTCGGGGCTACACCTTC.